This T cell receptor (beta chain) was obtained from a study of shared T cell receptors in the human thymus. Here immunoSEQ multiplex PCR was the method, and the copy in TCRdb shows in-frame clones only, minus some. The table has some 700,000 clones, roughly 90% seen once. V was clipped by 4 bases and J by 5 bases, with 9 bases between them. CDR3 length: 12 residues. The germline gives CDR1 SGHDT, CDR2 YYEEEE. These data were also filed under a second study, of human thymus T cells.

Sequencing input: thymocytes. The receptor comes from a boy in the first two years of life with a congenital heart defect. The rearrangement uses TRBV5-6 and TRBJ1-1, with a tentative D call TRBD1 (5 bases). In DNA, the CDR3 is TGTGCCAGCAGCCCGGGGGGGACTGAAGCTTTCTTT. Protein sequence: CASSPGGTEAFF.